These T cell receptor beta chains were read from a single sample in a study of control samples from healthy donors and cancer patients. Measured with immunoSEQ multiplex PCR; TCRdb has only the in-frame clones, and not every one. Seen here are around 130,000 clones, about nine tenths observed once, and the top ten hold about 2.6%. The material sequenced was blood. The receptors derive from a young man in good health. Both conserved end residues are part of each CDR3. A D gene is named only where the DNA matches it firmly. Clone size is not always given. Where it is, it says once, few, many or a class for expanded clones.

j_call v_call d_call clone_size cdr3_nt cdr3_aa
TRBJ1-5 TRBV28 . . TGTGCCAGCAGTTTGCATCAGCCCCAGCATTTT CASSLHQPQHF
TRBJ1-1 TRBV5-4 . . TGTGCCAGCAGCTTTCCGGGGTCGAACACTGAAGCTTTCTTT CASSFPGSNTEAFF
TRBJ2-1 TRBV5-1 TRBD1 . TGCGCCAGCAGCCCACAGGGGGGCCATGAGCAGTTCTTC CASSPQGGHEQFF
TRBJ1-4 TRBV2 . . TGTGCCAGCAGAGCCCGGGATAATGAAAAACTGTTTTTT CASRARDNEKLFF
TRBJ1-1 TRBV19 . medium-sized TGTGCCAGTAGTATCGACCTGGGTCACACTGAAGCTTTCTTT CASSIDLGHTEAFF
TRBJ2-1 TRBV23-1 TRBD1 once TGCGCCAGCAGTCATCTACCCGGGACAGGGGACTACAATGAGCAGTTCTTC CASSHLPGTGDYNEQFF
TRBJ1-2 TRBV27 TRBD1 . TGTGCCAGCAGCTCATCACAGGGGGTAAACGGCTACACCTTC CASSSSQGVNGYTF
TRBJ2-3 TRBV2 . . TGTGCCAGCAGTGAACGGGCAGGTACGCAGTATTTT CASSERAGTQYF
TRBJ2-7 TRBV19 TRBD2 . TGTGCCAGTAGTTTCGGGACTAGCTCCTACGAGCAGTACTTC CASSFGTSSYEQYF
TRBJ2-2 TRBV9 TRBD2 . TGTGCCAGCAGAACCGGGACTAGCGCTTCCGGGGAGCTGTTTTTT CASRTGTSASGELFF
TRBJ1-1 TRBV12-3/TRBV12-4 . . TGTGCCAGCACCCTGACAGGTTTGGCTGAAGCTTTCTTT CASTLTGLAEAFF
TRBJ2-1 TRBV7-2 . . TGTGCCAGCAGCCCCCCGACAGGCGACAATGAGCAGTTCTTC CASSPPTGDNEQFF
TRBJ1-4 TRBV28 TRBD1 . TGTGCCAGCAGTCTTGGACAGGCCGGGTTGTTTTTT CASSLGQAGLFF
TRBJ1-1 TRBV3-1/TRBV3-2 . once TGTGCCAGCAGCAAGATGAGGGCCAGCACTGAAGCCTTCTTT CASSKMRASTEAFF
TRBJ1-4 TRBV9 TRBD1 . TGTGCCAGCAGCCGGACAGGGGGTACTAATGAAAAACTGTTTTTT CASSRTGGTNEKLFF
TRBJ2-3 TRBV11-3 TRBD2 . TGTGCCAGCAGCTCACTAGCGGGAACCCACACTAGCACAGATACGCAGTATTTT CASSSLAGTHTSTDTQYF
TRBJ2-3 TRBV5-1 TRBD1 . TGCGCCAGCAGCCTGGGACAGGTTGAAGATATGCAGTATTTT CASSLGQVEDMQYF
TRBJ2-5 TRBV19 . . TGTGCCAGTAGTATCCAGGGGGAGACCCAGTACTTC CASSIQGETQYF
TRBJ2-3 TRBV6-5 . . TGTGCCAGCCGACGTCCAGGTACAGTCACAGATACGCAGTATTTT CASRRPGTVTDTQYF
TRBJ1-4 TRBV10-3 TRBD1 . TGTGCCATCAGTCCCGACAGGGATCTTGAAAAACTGTTTTTT CAISPDRDLEKLFF
TRBJ1-2 TRBV6-4 . . TGTGCCAGCAGCTCCCCGGGTTCCGGGCCCTATGGCTACACCTTC CASSSPGSGPYGYTF
TRBJ1-3 TRBV30 TRBD1 . TGTGCCTGGAGTGAGGGGGCTGCTGGAAACACCATATATTTT CAWSEGAAGNTIYF
TRBJ1-6 TRBV30 . many TGTGCCTGGAGTTCCCGGGGGAGCTCCTATAATTCACCCCTCCACTTT CAWSSRGSSYNSPLHF
TRBJ1-2 TRBV7-2 . . TGTGCCAGCAGCTTCGGGGGAGGGTATGGCTACACCTTC CASSFGGGYGYTF
TRBJ2-2 TRBV7-9 . once TGTGCCAGCAGCTTAAGCGGGGAGCTGTTTTTT CASSLSGELFF
TRBJ1-3 TRBV7-9 . few TGTGCCAGCAGCCTAAGTTTATTCTCTGGAAACACCATATATTTT CASSLSLFSGNTIYF
TRBJ1-5 TRBV6-5 . . TGTGCCAGCAGCGAGGACAGCCATCAGCCCCAGCATTTT CASSEDSHQPQHF
TRBJ1-6 TRBV27 . . TGTGCCAGCAAACGGGAGAATTCACCCCTCCACTTT CASKRENSPLHF
TRBJ1-4 TRBV7-2 . . TGTGCCAGCAGCCCCCAGGGCGGGGCAACTAATGAAAAACTGTTTTTT CASSPQGGATNEKLFF
TRBJ1-2 TRBV2 . . TGTGCCAGCAGTGAAGCCATCTATGGCTACACCTTC CASSEAIYGYTF
TRBJ2-1 TRBV11-2 . . TGTGCCAGCAGCTCAATCGGGGGGCTAGCGGTCTCTAATGAGCAGTTCTTC CASSSIGGLAVSNEQFF
TRBJ2-5 TRBV10-3 . . TGTGCCATCAGTGAGCCCCCCCAAGAGACCCAGTACTTC CAISEPPQETQYF
TRBJ2-1 TRBV2 TRBD1 . TGTGCCAGCAGGCAACCGGGACAGGGGGCAAATGAGCAGTTCTTC CASRQPGQGANEQFF
TRBJ2-1 TRBV7-8 . . TGTGCCAGCACCCAAGCGGGCGGCGCGTCCTACAATGAGCAGTTCTTC CASTQAGGASYNEQFF
TRBJ2-5 TRBV6-2/TRBV6-3 . . TGTGCCAGCAGTAACCTGCAGGAATCCGGTGTATCCGGCTTGGAAGAGACCCAGTACTTC CASSNLQESGVSGLEETQYF
TRBJ2-6 TRBV5-5 . . TGTGCCAGCATGGCCCAGGGTCCTGGGGCCAACGTCCTGACTTTC CASMAQGPGANVLTF
TRBJ2-3 TRBV3-1/TRBV3-2 TRBD2 . TGTGCCAGCAGCTGGGGCGGGGGGTCTGATACGCAGTATTTT CASSWGGGSDTQYF
TRBJ2-2 TRBV27 . . TGTGCCAGCAGTTTAACGGGGCTTAACACCGGGGAGCTGTTTTTT CASSLTGLNTGELFF
TRBJ2-5 TRBV11-2 TRBD1 . TGTGCCAGCAGCTCCGCGGCAGGGACAGGGCGGGAGACCCAGTACTTC CASSSAAGTGRETQYF
TRBJ2-1 TRBV5-1 . . TGCGCCAGCAGCTCCCACGTGATTGGGGATGAGCAGTTCTTC CASSSHVIGDEQFF
TRBJ2-5 TRBV4-1 TRBD1 few TGCGCCAGCAGCCAAGGGGACAGGGGGCGGGAGACCCAGTACTTC CASSQGDRGRETQYF
TRBJ2-5 TRBV5-1 . . TGCGCCAGCAGCTTAGAAGAGACCCAGTACTTC CASSLEETQYF
TRBJ2-7 TRBV28 . . TGTGCCAGCAGTCGACCGGGTGACCACGAGCAGTACTTC CASSRPGDHEQYF
TRBJ2-1 TRBV1 . . TGCACCAGCAGCCAACCCATATGGCTAGCGGGAACCACCCTTAACAATGAGCAGTTCTTC CTSSQPIWLAGTTLNNEQFF